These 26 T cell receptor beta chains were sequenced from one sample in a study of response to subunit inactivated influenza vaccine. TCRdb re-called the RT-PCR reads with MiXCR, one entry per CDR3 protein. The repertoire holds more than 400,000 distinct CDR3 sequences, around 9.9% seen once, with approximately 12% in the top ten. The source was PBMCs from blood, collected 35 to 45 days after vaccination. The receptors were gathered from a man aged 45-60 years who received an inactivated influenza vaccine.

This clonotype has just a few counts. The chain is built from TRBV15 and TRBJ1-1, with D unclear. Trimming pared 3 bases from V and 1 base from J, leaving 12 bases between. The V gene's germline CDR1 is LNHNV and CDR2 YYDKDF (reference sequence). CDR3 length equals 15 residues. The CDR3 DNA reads TGTGCCACCAGCAGCTACAGCGGATCGAACACTGAAGCTTTCTTT. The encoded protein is CATSSYSGSNTEAFF.

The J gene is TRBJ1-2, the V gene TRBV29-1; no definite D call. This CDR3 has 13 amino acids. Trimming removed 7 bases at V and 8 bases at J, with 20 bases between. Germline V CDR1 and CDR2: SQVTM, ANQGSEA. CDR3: CSGDSVDSGGYTF. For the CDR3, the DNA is TGCAGCGGTGATTCGGTAGATTCGGGGGGCTACACCTTC.

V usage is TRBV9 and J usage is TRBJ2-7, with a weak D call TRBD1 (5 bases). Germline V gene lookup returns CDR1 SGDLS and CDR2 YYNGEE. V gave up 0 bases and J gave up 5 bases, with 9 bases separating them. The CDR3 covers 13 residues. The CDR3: CASSVVPRDEQYF. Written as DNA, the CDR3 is TGTGCCAGCAGCGTAGTGCCCAGGGACGAGCAGTACTTC.

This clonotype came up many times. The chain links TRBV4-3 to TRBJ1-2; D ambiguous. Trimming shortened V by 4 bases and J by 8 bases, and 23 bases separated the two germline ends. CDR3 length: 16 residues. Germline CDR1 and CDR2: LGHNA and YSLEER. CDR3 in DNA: TGCGCCAGCAGCCCCGGGCTTGGTCGGCCCTCTATCGGCTACACCTTC. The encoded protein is CASSPGLGRPSIGYTF.

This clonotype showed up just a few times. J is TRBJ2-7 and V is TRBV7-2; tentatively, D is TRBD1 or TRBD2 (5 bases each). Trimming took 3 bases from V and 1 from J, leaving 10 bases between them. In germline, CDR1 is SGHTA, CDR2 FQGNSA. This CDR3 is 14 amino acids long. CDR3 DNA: TGTGCCAGCAGCTTGGGACGGTTGTCCTACGAGCAGTACTTC. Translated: CASSLGRLSYEQYF. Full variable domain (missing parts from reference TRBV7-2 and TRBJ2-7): GAGVSQSPSNKVTEKGKDVELRCDPISGHTALYWYRQSLGQGLEFLIYFQGNSAPDKSGLPSDRFSAERTGGSVSTLTIQRTQQEDSAVYLCASSLGRLSYEQYFGPGTRLTVT.

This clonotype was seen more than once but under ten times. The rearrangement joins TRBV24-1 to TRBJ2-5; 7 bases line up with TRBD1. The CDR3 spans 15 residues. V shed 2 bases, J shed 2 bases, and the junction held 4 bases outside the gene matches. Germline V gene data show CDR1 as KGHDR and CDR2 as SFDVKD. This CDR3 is CATSDSDRRQETQYF. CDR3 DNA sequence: TGTGCCACCAGTGATTCGGACAGGAGGCAAGAGACCCAGTACTTC.

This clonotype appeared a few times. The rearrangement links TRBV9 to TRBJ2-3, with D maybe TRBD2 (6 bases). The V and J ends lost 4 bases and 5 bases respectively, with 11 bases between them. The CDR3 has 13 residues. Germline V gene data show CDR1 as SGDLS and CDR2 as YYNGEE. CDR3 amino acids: CASSWEVVDTQYF. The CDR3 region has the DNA TGTGCCAGCAGCTGGGAGGTTGTAGATACGCAGTATTTT.

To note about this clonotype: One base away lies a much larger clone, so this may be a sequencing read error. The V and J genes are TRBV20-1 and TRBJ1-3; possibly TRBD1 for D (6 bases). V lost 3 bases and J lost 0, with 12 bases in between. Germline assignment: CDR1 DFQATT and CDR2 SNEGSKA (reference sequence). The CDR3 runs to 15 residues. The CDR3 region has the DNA TGCAGTGCTAGTACAGGGTTGAACTCTGGAAACACCATATATTTT. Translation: CSASTGLNSGNTIYF.

CDR3 protein: CATSETGTAGGSYNEQFF. The CDR3 bases are TGTGCCACCAGTGAAACCGGGACAGCCGGGGGTTCCTACAATGAGCAGTTCTTC. J is TRBJ2-1 and V is TRBV24-1; TRBD1 is a possible D gene (7 bases). The CDR3 runs to 18 residues. CDR1 is KGHDR and CDR2 is SFDVKD in the germline V gene. Deletions cut 4 bases from V and 1 base from J, with 19 bases between.

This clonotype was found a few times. The CDR3 reads CASKQSTDSNQPQHF. CDR3 DNA: TGTGCCAGCAAACAATCGACAGATAGCAATCAGCCCCAGCATTTT. This chain joins TRBV5-6 and TRBJ1-5; a possible D gene is TRBD1 (5 bases). V gave up 6 bases and J gave up 0 bases, with 13 bases separating them. The CDR3 has 15 residues. CDR1 SGHDT and CDR2 YYEEEE come from the germline V gene.

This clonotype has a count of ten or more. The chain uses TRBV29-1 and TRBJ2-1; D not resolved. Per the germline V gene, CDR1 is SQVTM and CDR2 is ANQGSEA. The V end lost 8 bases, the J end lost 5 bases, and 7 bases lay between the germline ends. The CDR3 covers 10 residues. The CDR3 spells CSIGDNEQFF. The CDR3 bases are TGCAGCATAGGCGACAATGAGCAGTTCTTC.

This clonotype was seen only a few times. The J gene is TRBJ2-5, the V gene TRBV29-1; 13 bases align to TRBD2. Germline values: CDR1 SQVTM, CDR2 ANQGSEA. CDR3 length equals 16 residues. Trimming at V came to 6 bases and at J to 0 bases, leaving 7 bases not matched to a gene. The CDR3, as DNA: TGCAGCGTCGCAGTAGGACTAGCGGGGGACCAAGAGACCCAGTACTTC. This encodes CSVAVGLAGDQETQYF.

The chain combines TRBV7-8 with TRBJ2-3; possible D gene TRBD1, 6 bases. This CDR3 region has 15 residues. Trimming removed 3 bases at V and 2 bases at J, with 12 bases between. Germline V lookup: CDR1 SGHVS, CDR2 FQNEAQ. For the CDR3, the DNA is TGTGCCAGCAGCTTTGGCGGACAGTTCACAGATACGCAGTATTTT. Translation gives CASSFGGQFTDTQYF.

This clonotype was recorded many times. The CDR3 DNA follows: TGTGCCAGCAGTTTATCTTTCCCCCGGACTAGCGGGGACAATGAGCAGTTCTTC. Translating gives CASSLSFPRTSGDNEQFF. V and J are TRBV27 and TRBJ2-1, with 12 bases aligning to TRBD2. CDR1 is MNHEY, CDR2 SMNVEV, per germline (reference sequence). The length of the CDR3 is 18 residues. V was pared by 0 bases and J by 5 bases, with 8 bases of the junction left unmatched.

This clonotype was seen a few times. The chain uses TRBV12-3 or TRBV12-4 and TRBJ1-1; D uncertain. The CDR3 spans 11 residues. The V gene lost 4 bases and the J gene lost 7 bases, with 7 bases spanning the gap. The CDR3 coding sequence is TGTGCCAGCAGTTATAGACATGAAGCTTTCTTT. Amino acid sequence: CASSYRHEAFF.

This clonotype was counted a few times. The CDR3, as DNA: TGTGCCAGCAGCCGGACTAGCGGGTACTCCTACGAGCAGTACTTC. This codes for CASSRTSGYSYEQYF. This sequence joins TRBV9 and TRBJ2-7, with TRBD2 matching 11 bases. The V segment lost 4 bases and the J segment 0 bases; nucleotides outside the gene matches: 3. Germline-derived CDR1 and CDR2 are SGDLS and YYNGEE. This CDR3 comprises 15 residues. The full variable domain, rest sourced from reference TRBV9 and TRBJ2-7, is DSGVTQTPKHLITATGQRVTLRCSPRSGDLSVYWYQQSLDQGLQFLIQYYNGEERAKGNILERFSAQQFPDLHSELNLSSLELGDSALYFCASSRTSGYSYEQYFGPGTRLTVT.

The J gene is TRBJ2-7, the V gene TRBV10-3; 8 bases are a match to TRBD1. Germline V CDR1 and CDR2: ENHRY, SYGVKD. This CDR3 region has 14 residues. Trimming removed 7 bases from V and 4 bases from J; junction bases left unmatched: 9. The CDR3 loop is CAIKGQGREYEQYF. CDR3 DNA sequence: TGTGCCATCAAAGGACAGGGAAGAGAGTACGAGCAGTACTTC.

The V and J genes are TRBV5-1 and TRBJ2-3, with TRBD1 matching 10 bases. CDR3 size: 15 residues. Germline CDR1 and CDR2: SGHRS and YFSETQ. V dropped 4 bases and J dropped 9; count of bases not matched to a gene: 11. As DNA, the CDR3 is TGCGCCAGCAGCGGGGGTCCCGGGACAGGGGACACGCAGTATTTT. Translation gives CASSGGPGTGDTQYF.

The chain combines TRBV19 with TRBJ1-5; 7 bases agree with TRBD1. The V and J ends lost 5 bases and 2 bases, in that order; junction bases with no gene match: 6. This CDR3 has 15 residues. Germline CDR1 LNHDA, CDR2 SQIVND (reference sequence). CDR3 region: CASSPRGSGNQPQHF. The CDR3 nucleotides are TGTGCCAGTAGTCCCAGGGGGTCGGGCAATCAGCCCCAGCATTTT.

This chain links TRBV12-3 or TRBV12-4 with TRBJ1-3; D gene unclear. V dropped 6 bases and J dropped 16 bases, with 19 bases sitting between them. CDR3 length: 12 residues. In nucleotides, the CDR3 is TGTGCCAGCAGCCCCGCCGGGCGAAAATGGTATTTT. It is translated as CASSPAGRKWYF.

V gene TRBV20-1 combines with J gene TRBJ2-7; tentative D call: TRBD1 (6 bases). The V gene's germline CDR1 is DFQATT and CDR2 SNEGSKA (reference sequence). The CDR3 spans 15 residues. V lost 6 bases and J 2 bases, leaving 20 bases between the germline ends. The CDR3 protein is CSALGHRVGAYEQYF. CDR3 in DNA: TGCAGTGCACTGGGACACAGGGTCGGGGCCTACGAGCAGTACTTC.

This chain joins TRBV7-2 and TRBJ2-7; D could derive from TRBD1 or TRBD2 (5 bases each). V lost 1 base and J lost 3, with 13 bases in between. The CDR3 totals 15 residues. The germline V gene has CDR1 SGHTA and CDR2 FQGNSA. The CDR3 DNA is TGTGCCAGCAGCTTAGATAGAGGGGCCTTCTACGAGCAGTACTTC. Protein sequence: CASSLDRGAFYEQYF.

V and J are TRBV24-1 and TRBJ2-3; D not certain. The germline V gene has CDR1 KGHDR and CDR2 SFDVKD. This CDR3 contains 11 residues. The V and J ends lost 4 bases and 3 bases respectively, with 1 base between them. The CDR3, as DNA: TGTGCCACCAGTGAAACAGATACGCAGTATTTT. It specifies CATSETDTQYF.

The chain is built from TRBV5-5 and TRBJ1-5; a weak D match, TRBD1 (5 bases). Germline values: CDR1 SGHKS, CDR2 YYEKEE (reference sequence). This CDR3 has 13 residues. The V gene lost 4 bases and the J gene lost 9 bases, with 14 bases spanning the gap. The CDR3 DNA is TGTGCCAGCAGCCTGGACATGCGGACGCCCCAGCATTTT. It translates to CASSLDMRTPQHF.

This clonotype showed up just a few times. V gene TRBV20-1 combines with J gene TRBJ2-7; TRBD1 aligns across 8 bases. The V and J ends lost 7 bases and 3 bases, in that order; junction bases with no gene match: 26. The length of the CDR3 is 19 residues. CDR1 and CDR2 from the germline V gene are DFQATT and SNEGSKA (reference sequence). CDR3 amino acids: CSVARVDRVFSLPFYEQYF. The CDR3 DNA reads TGCAGTGTCGCCCGGGTGGACAGGGTTTTCTCTTTACCCTTCTACGAGCAGTACTTC.

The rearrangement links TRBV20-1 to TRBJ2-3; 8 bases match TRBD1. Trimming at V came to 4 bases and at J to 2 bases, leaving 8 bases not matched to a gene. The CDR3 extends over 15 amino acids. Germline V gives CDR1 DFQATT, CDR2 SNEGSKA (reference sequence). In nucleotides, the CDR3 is TGCAGTGCTATTAGGACAGGGAGAGTCACAGATACGCAGTATTTT. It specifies CSAIRTGRVTDTQYF.